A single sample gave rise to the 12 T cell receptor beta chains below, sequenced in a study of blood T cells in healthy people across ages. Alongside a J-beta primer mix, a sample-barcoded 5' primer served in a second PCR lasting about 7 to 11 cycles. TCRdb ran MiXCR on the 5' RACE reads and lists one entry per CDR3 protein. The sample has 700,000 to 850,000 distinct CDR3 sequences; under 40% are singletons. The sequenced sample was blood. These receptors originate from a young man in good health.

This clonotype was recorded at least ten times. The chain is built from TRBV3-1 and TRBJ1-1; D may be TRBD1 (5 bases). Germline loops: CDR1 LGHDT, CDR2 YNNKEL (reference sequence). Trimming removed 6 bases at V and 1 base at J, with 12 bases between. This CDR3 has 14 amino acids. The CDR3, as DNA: TGTGCCAGCAGTCCCGGGACCCCGAACACTGAAGCTTTCTTT. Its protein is CASSPGTPNTEAFF.

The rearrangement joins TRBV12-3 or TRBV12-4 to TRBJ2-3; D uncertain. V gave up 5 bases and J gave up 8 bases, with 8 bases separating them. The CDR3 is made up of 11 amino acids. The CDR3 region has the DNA TGTGCCAGCAGTCCGGATCTTACGCAGTATTTT. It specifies CASSPDLTQYF.

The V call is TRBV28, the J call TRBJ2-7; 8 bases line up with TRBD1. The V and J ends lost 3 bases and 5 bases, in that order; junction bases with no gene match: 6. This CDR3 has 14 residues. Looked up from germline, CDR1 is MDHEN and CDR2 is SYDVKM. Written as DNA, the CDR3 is TGTGCCAGCAGTTTGCCCAGGGGGCGGCACGAGCAGTACTTC. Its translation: CASSLPRGRHEQYF.

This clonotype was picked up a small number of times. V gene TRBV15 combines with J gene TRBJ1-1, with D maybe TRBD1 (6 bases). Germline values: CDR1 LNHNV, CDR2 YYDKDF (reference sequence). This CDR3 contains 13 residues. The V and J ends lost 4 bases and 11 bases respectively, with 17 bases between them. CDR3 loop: CATSKPGGRLAFF. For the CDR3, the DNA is TGTGCCACCAGCAAACCGGGGGGGCGCCTGGCTTTCTTT.

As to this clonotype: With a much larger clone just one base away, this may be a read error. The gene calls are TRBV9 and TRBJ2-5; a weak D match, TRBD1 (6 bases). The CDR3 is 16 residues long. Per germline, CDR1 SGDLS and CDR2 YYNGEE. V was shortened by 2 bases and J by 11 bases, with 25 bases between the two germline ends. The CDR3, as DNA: TGTGCCAGCAGCGTGGGGGCAGGGTCTCGTCTAAGTGAGCAGTACTTC. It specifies CASSVGAGSRLSEQYF.

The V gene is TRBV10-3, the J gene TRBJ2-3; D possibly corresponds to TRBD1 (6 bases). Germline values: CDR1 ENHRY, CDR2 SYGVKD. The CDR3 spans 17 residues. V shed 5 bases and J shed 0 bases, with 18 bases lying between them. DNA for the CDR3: TGTGCCATCAGTACTTACAGGGAGCCCACTAGCACAGATACGCAGTATTTT. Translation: CAISTYREPTSTDTQYF.

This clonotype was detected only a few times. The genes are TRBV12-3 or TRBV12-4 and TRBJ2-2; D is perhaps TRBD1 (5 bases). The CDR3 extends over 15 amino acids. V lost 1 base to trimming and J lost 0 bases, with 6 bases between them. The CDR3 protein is CASSLGQSNTGELFF. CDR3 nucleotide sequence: TGTGCCAGCAGTTTAGGACAGTCGAACACCGGGGAGCTGTTTTTT.

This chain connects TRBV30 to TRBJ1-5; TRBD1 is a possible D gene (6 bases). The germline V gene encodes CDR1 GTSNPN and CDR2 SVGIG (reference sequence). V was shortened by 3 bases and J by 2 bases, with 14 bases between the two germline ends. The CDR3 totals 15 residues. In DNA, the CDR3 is TGTGCCTGGAGGCCCGGGACATTCGGCAATCAGCCCCAGCATTTT. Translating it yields CAWRPGTFGNQPQHF.

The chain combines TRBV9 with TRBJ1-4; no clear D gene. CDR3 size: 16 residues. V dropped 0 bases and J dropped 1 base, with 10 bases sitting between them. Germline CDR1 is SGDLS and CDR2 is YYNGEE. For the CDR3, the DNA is TGTGCCAGCAGCGTAGGTCACACGGGAACTAATGAAAAACTGTTTTTT. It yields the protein CASSVGHTGTNEKLFF.

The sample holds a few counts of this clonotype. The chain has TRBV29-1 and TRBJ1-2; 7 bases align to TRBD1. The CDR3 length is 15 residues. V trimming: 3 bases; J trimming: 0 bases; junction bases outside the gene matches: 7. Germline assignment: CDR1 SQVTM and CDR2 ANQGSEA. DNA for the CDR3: TGCAGCGTTGACCTACAGGGGACAGCTAACTATGGCTACACCTTC. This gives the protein CSVDLQGTANYGYTF.

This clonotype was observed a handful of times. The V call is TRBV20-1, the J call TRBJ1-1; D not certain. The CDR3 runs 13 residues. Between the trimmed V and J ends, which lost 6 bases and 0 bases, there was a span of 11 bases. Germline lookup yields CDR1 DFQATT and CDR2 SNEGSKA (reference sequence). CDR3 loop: CSAHSEVNTEAFF. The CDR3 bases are TGCAGTGCCCACTCTGAGGTGAACACTGAAGCTTTCTTT.

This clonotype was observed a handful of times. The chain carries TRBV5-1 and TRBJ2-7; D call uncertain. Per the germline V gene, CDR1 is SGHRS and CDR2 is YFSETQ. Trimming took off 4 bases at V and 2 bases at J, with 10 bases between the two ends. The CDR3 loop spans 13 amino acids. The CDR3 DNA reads TGCGCCAGCAGCGTGGATCAGACCTACGAGCAGTACTTC. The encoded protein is CASSVDQTYEQYF.